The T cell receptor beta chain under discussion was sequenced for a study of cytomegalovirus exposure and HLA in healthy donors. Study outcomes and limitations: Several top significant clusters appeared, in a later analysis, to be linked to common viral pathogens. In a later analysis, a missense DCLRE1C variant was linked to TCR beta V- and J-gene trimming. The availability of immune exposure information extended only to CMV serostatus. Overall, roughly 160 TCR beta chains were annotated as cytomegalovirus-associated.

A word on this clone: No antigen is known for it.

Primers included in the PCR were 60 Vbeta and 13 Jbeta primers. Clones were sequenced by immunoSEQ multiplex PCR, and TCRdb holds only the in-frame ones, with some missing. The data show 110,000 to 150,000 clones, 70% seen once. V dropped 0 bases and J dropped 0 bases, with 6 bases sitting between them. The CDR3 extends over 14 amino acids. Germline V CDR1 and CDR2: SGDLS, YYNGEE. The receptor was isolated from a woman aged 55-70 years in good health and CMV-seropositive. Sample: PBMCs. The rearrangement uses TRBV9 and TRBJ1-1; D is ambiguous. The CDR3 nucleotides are TGTGCCAGCAGCGTAGGACACATGAACACTGAAGCTTTCTTT. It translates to CASSVGHMNTEAFF.